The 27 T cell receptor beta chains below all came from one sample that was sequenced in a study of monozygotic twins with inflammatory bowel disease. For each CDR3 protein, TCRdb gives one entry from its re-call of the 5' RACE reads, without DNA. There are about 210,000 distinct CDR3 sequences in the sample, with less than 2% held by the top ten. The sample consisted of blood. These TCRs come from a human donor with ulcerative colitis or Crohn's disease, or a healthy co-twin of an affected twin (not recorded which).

The CDR3 reads CASSDGGLATNEKLFF. V usage is TRBV2 and J usage is TRBJ1-4; there is no DNA to check the TCRdb D call of TRBD1. CDR3 size: 16 residues. Germline CDR1 SNHLY, CDR2 FYNNEI. The whole variable domain, remainder taken from reference TRBV2 and TRBJ1-4, is EPEVTQTPSHQVTQMGQEVILRCVPISNHLYFYWYRQILGQKVEFLVSFYNNEISEKSEIFDDQFSVERPDGSNFTLKIRSTKLEDSAMYFCASSDGGLATNEKLFFGSGTQLSVL.

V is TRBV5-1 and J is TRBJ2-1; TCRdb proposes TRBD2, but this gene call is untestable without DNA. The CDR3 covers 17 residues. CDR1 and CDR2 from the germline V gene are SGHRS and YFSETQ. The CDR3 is CASRTSGGRSSYNEQFF.

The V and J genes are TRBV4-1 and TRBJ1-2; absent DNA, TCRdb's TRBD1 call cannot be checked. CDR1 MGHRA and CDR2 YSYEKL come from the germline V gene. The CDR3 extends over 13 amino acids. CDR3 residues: CASSQGRGFGYTF.

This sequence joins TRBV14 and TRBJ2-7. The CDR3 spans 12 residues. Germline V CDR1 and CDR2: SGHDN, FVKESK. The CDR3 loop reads CASSQVGVEQYF.

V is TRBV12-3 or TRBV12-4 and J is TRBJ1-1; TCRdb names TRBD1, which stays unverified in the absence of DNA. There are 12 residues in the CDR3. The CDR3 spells CASGAPNTEAFF.

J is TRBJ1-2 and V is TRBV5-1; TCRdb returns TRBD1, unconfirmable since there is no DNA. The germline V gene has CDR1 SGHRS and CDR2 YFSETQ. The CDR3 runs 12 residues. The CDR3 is CASTDSSYGYTF.

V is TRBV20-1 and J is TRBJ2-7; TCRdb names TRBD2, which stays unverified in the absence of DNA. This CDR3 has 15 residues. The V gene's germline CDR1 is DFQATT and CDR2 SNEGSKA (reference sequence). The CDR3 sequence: CSAAGLAGGFYEQYF.

CDR3 in amino acids: CASSLVGDRNTEAFF. V gene TRBV5-4 combines with J gene TRBJ1-1; checking the TCRdb D call of TRBD1 is not possible without DNA. CDR3 length: 15 amino acids. CDR1 and CDR2 from the germline V gene are SGHNT and YYREEE (reference sequence).

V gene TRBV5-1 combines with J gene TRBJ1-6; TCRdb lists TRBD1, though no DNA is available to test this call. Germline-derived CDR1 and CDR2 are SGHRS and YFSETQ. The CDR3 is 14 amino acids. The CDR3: CASSKDGNNSPLHF.

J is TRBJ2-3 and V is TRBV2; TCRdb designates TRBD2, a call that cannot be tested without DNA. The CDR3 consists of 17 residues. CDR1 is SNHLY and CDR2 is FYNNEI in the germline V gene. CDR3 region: CASRSGTSGAHTDTQYF. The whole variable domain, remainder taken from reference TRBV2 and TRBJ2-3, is EPEVTQTPSHQVTQMGQEVILRCVPISNHLYFYWYRQILGQKVEFLVSFYNNEISEKSEIFDDQFSVERPDGSNFTLKIRSTKLEDSAMYFCASRSGTSGAHTDTQYFGPGTRLTVL.

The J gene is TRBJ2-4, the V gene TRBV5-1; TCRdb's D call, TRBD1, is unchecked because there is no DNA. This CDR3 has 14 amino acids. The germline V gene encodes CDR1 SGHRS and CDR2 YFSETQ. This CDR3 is CTSSLGDRGNIQYF.

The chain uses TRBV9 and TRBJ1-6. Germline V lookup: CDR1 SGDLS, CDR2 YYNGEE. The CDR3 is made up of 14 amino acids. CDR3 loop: CASSPEERNSPLHF.

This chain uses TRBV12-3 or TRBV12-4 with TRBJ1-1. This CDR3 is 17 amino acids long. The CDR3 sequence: CASSLAGGASMNTEAFF.

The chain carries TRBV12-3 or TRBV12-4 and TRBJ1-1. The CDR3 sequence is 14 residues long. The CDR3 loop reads CASSGGIANTEAFF.

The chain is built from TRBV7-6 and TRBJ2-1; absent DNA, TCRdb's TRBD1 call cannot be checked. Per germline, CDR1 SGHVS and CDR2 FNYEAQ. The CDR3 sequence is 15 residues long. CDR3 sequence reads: CASSLNRGWGNEQFF.

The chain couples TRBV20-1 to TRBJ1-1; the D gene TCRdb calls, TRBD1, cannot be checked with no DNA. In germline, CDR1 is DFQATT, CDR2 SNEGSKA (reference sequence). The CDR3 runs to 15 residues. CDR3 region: CSARLVGQRSTEAFF.

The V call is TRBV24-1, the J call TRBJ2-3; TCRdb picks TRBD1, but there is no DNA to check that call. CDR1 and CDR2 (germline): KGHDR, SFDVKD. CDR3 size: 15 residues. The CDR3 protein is CATSDSQGFGSTQYF.

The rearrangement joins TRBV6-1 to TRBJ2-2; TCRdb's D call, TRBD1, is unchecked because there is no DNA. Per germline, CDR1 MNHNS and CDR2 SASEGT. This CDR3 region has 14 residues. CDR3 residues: CASSVTGYTGELFF.

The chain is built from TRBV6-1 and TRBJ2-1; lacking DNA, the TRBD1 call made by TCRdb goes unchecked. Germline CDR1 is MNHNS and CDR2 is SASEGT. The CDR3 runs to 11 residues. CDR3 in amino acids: CASRQGGEQFF.

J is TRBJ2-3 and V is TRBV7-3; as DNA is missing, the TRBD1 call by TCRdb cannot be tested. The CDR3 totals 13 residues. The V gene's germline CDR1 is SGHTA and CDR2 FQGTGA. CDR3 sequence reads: CASSLWDGGAQYF. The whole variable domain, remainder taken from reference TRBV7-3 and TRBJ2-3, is GAGVSQTPSNKVTEKGKYVELRCDPISGHTALYWYRQSLGQGPEFLIYFQGTGAADDSGLPNDRFFAVRPEGSVSTLKIQRTERGDSAVYLCASSLWDGGAQYFGPGTRLTVL.

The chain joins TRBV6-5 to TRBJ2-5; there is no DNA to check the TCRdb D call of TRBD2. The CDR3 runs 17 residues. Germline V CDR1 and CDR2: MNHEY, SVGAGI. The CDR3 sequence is CASSYRGRGAYQETQYF.

The CDR3 protein is CASRTGFATDTQYF. The chain employs TRBV12-3 or TRBV12-4 and TRBJ2-3; TCRdb names TRBD1, which stays unverified in the absence of DNA. The CDR3 extends over 14 amino acids.

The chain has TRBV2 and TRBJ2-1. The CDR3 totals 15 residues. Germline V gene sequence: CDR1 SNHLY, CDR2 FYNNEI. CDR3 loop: CASSLRQGSYNEQFF.

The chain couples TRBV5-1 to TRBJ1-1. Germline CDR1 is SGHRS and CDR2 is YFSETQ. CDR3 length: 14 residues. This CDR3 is CASSFGGIEREAFF.

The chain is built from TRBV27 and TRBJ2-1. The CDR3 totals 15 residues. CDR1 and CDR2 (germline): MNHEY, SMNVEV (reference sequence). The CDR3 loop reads CASSLSTGSYNEQFF.

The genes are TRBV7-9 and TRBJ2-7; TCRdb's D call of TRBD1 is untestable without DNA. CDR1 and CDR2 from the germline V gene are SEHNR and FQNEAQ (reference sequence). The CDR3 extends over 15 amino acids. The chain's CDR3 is CASSPDREPPYEQYF.

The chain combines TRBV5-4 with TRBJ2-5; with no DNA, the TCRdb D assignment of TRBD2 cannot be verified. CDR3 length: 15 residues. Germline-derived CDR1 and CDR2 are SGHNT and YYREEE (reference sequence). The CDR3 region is CASSREAGTQETQYF.